Following are 30 T cell receptor beta chains from one sample sequenced in a study of preoperative IRX-2 immunotherapy in early breast cancer. Assay: immunoSEQ multiplex PCR; the TCRdb copy retains only in-frame clones and omits some. The top ten hold roughly 9.8% of the sample, which has under 2,000 clones, 70% to 80% seen once. Treatment in this sample: preoperative locoregional IRX-2 cytokine immunotherapy. The input for sequencing was tumor tissue, taken after IRX-2 immunotherapy. The origin of the receptors is a human donor with breast cancer.

The chain couples TRBV10-3 to TRBJ1-2; possible D gene TRBD1, 6 bases. The V gene lost 2 bases and the J gene lost 2 bases, with 27 bases spanning the gap. The germline V gene has CDR1 ENHRY and CDR2 SYGVKD. The CDR3 is 20 residues long. The CDR3 DNA reads TGTGCCATCAGTGAGGTGATGGCTGGGGGACAAGGGATAGGAAACTATGGCTACACCTTC. Encoded protein: CAISEVMAGGQGIGNYGYTF.

This sequence joins TRBV29-1 and TRBJ1-2; D not resolved. Germline V gene lookup returns CDR1 SQVTM and CDR2 ANQGSEA. The CDR3 covers 16 residues. V lost 5 bases and J 0 bases, leaving 19 bases between the germline ends. CDR3 amino acids: CSVYGLTALTNYGYTF. The DNA for the CDR3 is TGCAGCGTTTACGGACTCACAGCCCTTACTAACTATGGCTACACCTTC.

This chain connects TRBV11-3 to TRBJ2-4; no firm D call. Germline lookup yields CDR1 SGHNT and CDR2 YENEEA. The ends were cut back, 1 base at V and 4 bases at J, with 8 bases in the middle. This CDR3 region has 14 residues. The CDR3 DNA reads as TGTGCCAGCAGCTTAGTTGGCAGGAAAAACATTCAGTACTTC. It codes for CASSLVGRKNIQYF. Looking up the rest from reference TRBV11-3 and TRBJ2-4 gives the full variable domain: EAGVVQSPRYKIIEKKQPVAFWCNPISGHNTLYWYLQNLGQGPELLIRYENEEAVDDSQLPKDRFSAERLKGVDSTLKIQPAELGDSAVYLCASSLVGRKNIQYFGAGTRLSVL.

This clone was counted a single time. CDR3 nucleotides: TGTGCCAGCAGCTTAATCCCTCAAGTGAACACTGAAGCTTTCTTT. It encodes CASSLIPQVNTEAFF. The chain links TRBV7-5 to TRBJ1-1. TRBV7-5 is a pseudogene segment. The CDR3 runs to 15 residues.

V usage is TRBV6-8 and J usage is TRBJ2-1; D gene uncertain. Per germline, CDR1 MNHGY and CDR2 SAAAGT. With 0 bases removed from V and 6 bases from J, the gap between germline ends came to 6 bases. This CDR3 region has 13 residues. The CDR3 reads CASSYSDGNEQFF. The CDR3 nucleotides are TGTGCCAGCAGTTACTCGGACGGCAATGAGCAGTTCTTC.

The chain is built from TRBV29-1 and TRBJ2-7; D is unresolved. Deletions cut 7 bases from V and 2 bases from J, with 15 bases between. The CDR3 contains 13 residues. Germline-derived CDR1 and CDR2 are SQVTM and ANQGSEA. The CDR3, as DNA: TGCAGCGCCTGCGGCGGCCCTCCCTACGAGCAGTACTTC. This codes for CSACGGPPYEQYF.

CDR3 DNA: TGTGCCTGGAGCCGGTCCGGACAGGGCTCCTATAATTCACCCCTCCACTTT. This gives the protein CAWSRSGQGSYNSPLHF. The J gene is TRBJ1-6, the V gene TRBV30, with 8 bases lining up with TRBD1. Unmatched junction bases numbered 7, after V lost 3 bases and J lost 0 bases. The CDR3 consists of 17 residues. Per the germline V gene, CDR1 is GTSNPN and CDR2 is SVGIG (reference sequence).

The rearrangement links TRBV11-3 to TRBJ1-6; TRBD1 matches at 9 bases. The V gene's germline CDR1 is SGHNT and CDR2 YENEEA. CDR3 length: 14 residues. V lost 6 bases to trimming and J lost 7 bases; unmatched junction nucleotides: 4. The DNA for the CDR3 is TGTGCCAGCAGACGGACAGGGGAGAATTCACCCCTCCACTTT. This translates into CASRRTGENSPLHF.

The table lists this clone with a few counts. J is TRBJ2-7 and V is TRBV11-3; D unclear. Trimming shortened V by 5 bases and J by 0 bases, and 14 bases separated the two germline ends. This CDR3 spans 15 amino acids. The germline V gene encodes CDR1 SGHNT and CDR2 YENEEA. The CDR3 sequence: CASSLRTVSSYEQYF. The CDR3 DNA sequence: TGTGCCAGCAGCCTACGGACGGTCAGCTCCTACGAGCAGTACTTC. Complete variable domain (other parts from reference TRBV11-3 and TRBJ2-7): EAGVVQSPRYKIIEKKQPVAFWCNPISGHNTLYWYLQNLGQGPELLIRYENEEAVDDSQLPKDRFSAERLKGVDSTLKIQPAELGDSAVYLCASSLRTVSSYEQYFGPGTRLTVT.

This clone has only one observation. The rearrangement joins TRBV11-3 to TRBJ2-5, with 8 nucleotides matching TRBD2. V dropped 1 base and J dropped 2; count of bases not matched to a gene: 3. Germline V gene sequence: CDR1 SGHNT, CDR2 YENEEA. The length of the CDR3 is 15 residues. The CDR3 is CASSLGKRGQETQYF. The DNA of the CDR3 is TGTGCCAGCAGCTTAGGGAAGCGGGGGCAAGAGACCCAGTACTTC.

V is TRBV6-8 and J is TRBJ2-2; 9 bases are a match to TRBD2. Germline values: CDR1 MNHGY, CDR2 SAAAGT. The CDR3 runs to 15 residues. V lost 3 bases, J lost 6 bases, and 5 bases stayed unmatched. The CDR3: CASSYEGTSSGELFF. The CDR3 DNA is TGTGCCAGCAGTTATGAAGGGACTAGCTCCGGGGAGCTGTTTTTT.

This chain links TRBV11-3 with TRBJ2-3; TRBD2 matches 10 bases. J was trimmed by 1 base and V by 5 bases; bases with no gene match: 6. This CDR3 comprises 16 residues. Germline CDR1 is SGHNT and CDR2 is YENEEA. The CDR3 protein is CASSQVAGGRTDTQYF. As DNA, the CDR3 is TGTGCCAGCAGCCAGGTAGCGGGGGGCCGCACAGATACGCAGTATTTT.

The genes are TRBV11-3 and TRBJ1-2, with TRBD1 identical over 9 bases. CDR1 is SGHNT, CDR2 YENEEA, per germline. The trim removed 5 bases at V and 1 base at J, leaving 11 bases unmatched. This CDR3 has 17 amino acids. The CDR3 here is CASSQGTGQGINYGYTF. The CDR3 DNA sequence: TGTGCCAGCAGCCAAGGAACCGGACAGGGGATTAACTATGGCTACACCTTC.

This clone was counted once. The V and J genes are TRBV19 and TRBJ1-3; D possibly corresponds to TRBD1 (5 bases). Germline lookup yields CDR1 LNHDA and CDR2 SQIVND (reference sequence). Trimming left V 6 bases short and J 3 bases short, with 18 bases between. The CDR3 totals 16 residues. CDR3 coding DNA: TGTGCCAGTAGGCGGGACGCCCTCGACCTTGGAAACACCATATATTTT. Its protein product is CASRRDALDLGNTIYF. The full variable domain, its missing parts supplied by reference TRBV19 and TRBJ1-3, is DGGITQSPKYLFRKEGQNVTLSCEQNLNHDAMYWYRQDPGQGLRLIYYSQIVNDFQKGDIAEGYSVSREKKESFPLTVTSAQKNPTAFYLCASRRDALDLGNTIYFGEGSWLTVV.

The chain carries TRBV2 and TRBJ1-4, with D possibly matching TRBD1 (6 bases). This CDR3 has 16 amino acids. From germline, CDR1 is SNHLY and CDR2 FYNNEI. The V end lost 3 bases, the J end lost 8 bases, and 19 bases lay between the germline ends. The CDR3 spells CASSEGAGHKPEKLFF. The CDR3 DNA sequence: TGTGCCAGCAGTGAGGGGGCCGGACACAAACCGGAAAAACTGTTTTTT.

This clone has more than one count but fewer than ten. DNA of the CDR3: TGTGCCAGCAGTAACCGGGACAGGGCGGGATTGAAGAACACTGAAGCTTTCTTT. It codes for CASSNRDRAGLKNTEAFF. The chain links TRBV6-8 to TRBJ1-1; 9 nucleotides line up with TRBD1. The germline gives CDR1 MNHGY, CDR2 SAAAGT. This CDR3 has 18 residues. Unmatched junction bases numbered 14, after V lost 5 bases and J lost 1 base.

This chain uses TRBV7-6 with TRBJ2-6; 7 bases are a match to TRBD2. J gave up 3 bases and V 8 bases, and 7 bases lay outside the gene matches. CDR1 is SGHVS, CDR2 FNYEAQ, per germline. This CDR3 is 15 amino acids long. CDR3 sequence reads: CASSREGFGANVLTF. The CDR3 DNA sequence: TGTGCCAGCTCTAGGGAGGGCTTTGGGGCCAACGTCCTGACTTTC.

The rearrangement uses TRBV11-3 and TRBJ2-7, with 8 bases identical to TRBD1. The CDR3 is 14 residues long. V gave up 5 bases and J gave up 5 bases; unmatched junction bases: 8. Germline V lookup: CDR1 SGHNT, CDR2 YENEEA. The CDR3 DNA follows: TGTGCCAGCAGCCGTGGGACAGGAATCCACGAGCAGTACGTC. Protein sequence: CASSRGTGIHEQYV.

This chain links TRBV29-1 with TRBJ2-1, with 8 bases identical to TRBD1. The J segment lost 2 bases and the V segment lost 6 bases, leaving 6 bases of the junction unmatched. From germline, CDR1 is SQVTM and CDR2 ANQGSEA. The CDR3 is 14 amino acids. The DNA of the CDR3 is TGCAGCGTCTTCCCGGGACAGGCCTACAATGAGCAGTTCTTC. It specifies CSVFPGQAYNEQFF.

This sequence joins TRBV19 and TRBJ2-7, with 11 bases that match TRBD1. CDR3 length: 16 amino acids. The germline V gene encodes CDR1 LNHDA and CDR2 SQIVND (reference sequence). The J segment lost 6 bases and the V segment lost 5 bases, leaving 12 bases of the junction unmatched. CDR3 protein: CASSLPGTGGTIEQYF. The CDR3 region has the DNA TGTGCCAGTAGTCTTCCCGGGACAGGGGGAACGATCGAGCAGTACTTC.

This sequence joins TRBV19 and TRBJ2-1; no clear D. Deletions cut 6 bases from V and 6 bases from J, with 9 bases between. The CDR3 runs 12 residues. Germline V gene data show CDR1 as LNHDA and CDR2 as SQIVND (reference sequence). DNA of the CDR3: TGTGCCAGTAGGGCCGGGCTCAATGAGCAGTTCTTC. Residues: CASRAGLNEQFF.

With regard to this clone: One end of the junction varies from germline; a read error may be responsible. V usage is TRBV11-3 and J usage is TRBJ1-1; 8 bases match TRBD1. The CDR3 spans 18 residues. The germline gives CDR1 SGHNT, CDR2 YENEEA. The CDR3, as DNA: TGTGCTAGCAGCTTAGTAGGGACAGGCGAAATCATGAACACTGAAGCTTTCTTT. Residues: CASSLVGTGEIMNTEAFF.

The chain combines TRBV10-2 with TRBJ2-7; D is unresolved. The CDR3 extends over 13 amino acids. Germline CDR1 is WSHSY and CDR2 is SAAADI. V lost 2 bases to trimming and J lost 12 bases, with 17 bases between them. CDR3 bases: TGCGCCAGCAGTGAGAGTCGGCGCTCGACACTGTACTTC. This encodes CASSESRRSTLYF.

CDR3 sequence: CASSPLGRTDTQYF. DNA for the CDR3: TGTGCCAGCTCACCACTAGGGAGGACAGATACGCAGTATTTT. The chain uses TRBV18 and TRBJ2-3; maybe TRBD2 (6 bases). This CDR3 comprises 14 residues. Per the germline V gene, CDR1 is KGHSH and CDR2 is LQKENI. Trimming left V 1 base short and J 3 bases short, with 8 bases between. The full variable domain, in which reference TRBV18 and TRBJ2-3 provide the parts outside the CDR3, is NAGVMQNPRHLVRRRGQEARLRCSPMKGHSHVYWYRQLPEEGLKFMVYLQKENIIDESGMPKERFSAEFPKEGPSILRIQQVVRGDSAAYFCASSPLGRTDTQYFGPGTRLTVL.

In DNA form, the CDR3 reads TGCAGCGTAATCCAGGGCCGCACCGGGGAGCTGTTTTTT. Translating it yields CSVIQGRTGELFF. The chain links TRBV29-1 to TRBJ2-2, with D possibly TRBD1 on 5 matching bases. Germline CDR1 reads SQVTM; CDR2 reads ANQGSEA. CDR3 size: 13 residues. Trimming took off 6 bases at V and 4 bases at J, with 12 bases between the two ends.

The chain employs TRBV6-8 and TRBJ2-2; 13 bases match TRBD2. The V gene end was trimmed by 7 bases and the J gene end by 6 bases; junction bases not matched to a gene: 5. Germline V gene lookup returns CDR1 MNHGY and CDR2 SAAAGT. The CDR3 is 15 amino acids. CDR3 sequence reads: CASTPTSGGSGELFF. Written as DNA, the CDR3 is TGTGCCAGCACCCCGACTAGCGGGGGGTCCGGGGAGCTGTTTTTT.

This sequence joins TRBV11-3 and TRBJ2-1, with D tentatively TRBD2 (5 bases). CDR3 length: 15 amino acids. From germline, CDR1 is SGHNT and CDR2 YENEEA. Trimming removed 5 bases at V and 9 bases at J, with 20 bases between. The DNA of the CDR3 is TGTGCCAGCAGCAAGGACTGGGCGTTCGTCGGTGAGCAGTTCTTC. Translated: CASSKDWAFVGEQFF.

The chain carries TRBV10-3 and TRBJ1-4; D is ambiguous. Trimming removed 0 bases from V and 7 bases from J, with 6 bases in between. Germline V gene data show CDR1 as ENHRY and CDR2 as SYGVKD. This CDR3 is built from 13 residues. CDR3 nucleotide sequence: TGTGCCATCAGTGAGTCGACGGTTGAAAAACTGTTTTTT. This encodes CAISESTVEKLFF.

J is TRBJ2-6 and V is TRBV6-8; a possible D gene is TRBD1 (6 bases). This CDR3 has 19 residues. Germline CDR1 MNHGY, CDR2 SAAAGT. V was shortened by 6 bases and J by 0 bases, with 21 bases between the two germline ends. The CDR3 loop reads CASRQSGQSISSGANVLTF. The CDR3, as DNA: TGTGCCAGCAGGCAATCCGGACAGTCGATTAGCTCTGGGGCCAACGTCCTGACTTTC.

V gene TRBV11-3 combines with J gene TRBJ2-3, with a possible D match to TRBD2 (5 bases). Germline values: CDR1 SGHNT, CDR2 YENEEA. V dropped 4 bases and J dropped 2 bases, with 13 bases sitting between them. The length of the CDR3 is 15 residues. The CDR3 bases are TGTGCCAGCAGCTACGGACTTGCCAACACAGATACGCAGTATTTT. Residues: CASSYGLANTDTQYF.